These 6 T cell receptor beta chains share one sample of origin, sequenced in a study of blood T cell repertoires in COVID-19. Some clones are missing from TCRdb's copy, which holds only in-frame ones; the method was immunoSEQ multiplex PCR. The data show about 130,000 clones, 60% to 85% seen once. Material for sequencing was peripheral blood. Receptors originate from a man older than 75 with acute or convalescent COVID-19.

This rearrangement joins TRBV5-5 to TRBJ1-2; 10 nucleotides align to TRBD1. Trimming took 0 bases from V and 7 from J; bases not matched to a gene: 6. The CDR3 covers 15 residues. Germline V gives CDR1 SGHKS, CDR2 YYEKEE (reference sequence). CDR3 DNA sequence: TGTGCCAGCAGCTTGGAGGGGACAGGGGTGGGTGGCTACACCTTC. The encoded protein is CASSLEGTGVGGYTF.

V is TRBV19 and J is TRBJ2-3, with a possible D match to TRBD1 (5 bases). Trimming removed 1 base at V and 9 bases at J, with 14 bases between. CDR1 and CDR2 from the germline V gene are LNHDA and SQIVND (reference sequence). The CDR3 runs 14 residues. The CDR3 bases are TGTGCCAGTAGTATAGGGGAAGGGCAGGGAACGCAGTATTTT. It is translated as CASSIGEGQGTQYF.

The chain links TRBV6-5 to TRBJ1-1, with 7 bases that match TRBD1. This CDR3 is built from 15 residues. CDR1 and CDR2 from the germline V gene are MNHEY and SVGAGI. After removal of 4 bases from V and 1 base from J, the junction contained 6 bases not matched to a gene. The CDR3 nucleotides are TGTGCCAGCAGTTCCCCAGGGGGTACGAACACTGAAGCTTTCTTT. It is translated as CASSSPGGTNTEAFF.

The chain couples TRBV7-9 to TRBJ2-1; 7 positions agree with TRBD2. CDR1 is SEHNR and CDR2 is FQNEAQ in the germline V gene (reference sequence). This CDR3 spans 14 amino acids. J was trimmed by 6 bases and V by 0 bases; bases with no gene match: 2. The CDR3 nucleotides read TGTGCCAGCAGCTTAGCAGGGGAGGGCAATGAGCAGTTCTTC. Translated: CASSLAGEGNEQFF.

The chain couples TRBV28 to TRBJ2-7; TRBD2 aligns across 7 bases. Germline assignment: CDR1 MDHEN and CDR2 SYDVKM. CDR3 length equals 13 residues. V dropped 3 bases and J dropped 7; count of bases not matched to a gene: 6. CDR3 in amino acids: CASSLGGAREQYF. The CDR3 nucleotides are TGTGCCAGCAGTTTGGGAGGGGCGCGAGAGCAGTACTTC. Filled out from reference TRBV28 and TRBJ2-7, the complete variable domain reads DVKVTQSSRYLVKRTGEKVFLECVQDMDHENMFWYRQDPGLGLRLIYFSYDVKMKEKGDIPEGYSVSREKKERFSLILESASTNQTSMYLCASSLGGAREQYFGPGTRLTVT.

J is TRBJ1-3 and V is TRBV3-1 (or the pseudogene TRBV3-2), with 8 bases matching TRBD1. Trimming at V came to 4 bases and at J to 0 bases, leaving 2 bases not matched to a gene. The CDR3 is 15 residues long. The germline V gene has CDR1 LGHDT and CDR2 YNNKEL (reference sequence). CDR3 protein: CASSLGQGSGNTIYF. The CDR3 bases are TGTGCCAGCAGCCTCGGACAGGGCTCTGGAAACACCATATATTTT.